This entry features one T cell receptor (beta chain) sequence. What it recognizes is unknown. Adjacent normal lung was taken at least 2 cm from tumor. This sample is part of a study of T cells and copy number aberrations in small-cell lung cancer. Study-wide findings and caveats: Compared with adjacent lung tissue, tumors had lower T-cell richness and clonality and non-significantly lower density. Findings need validation given the study's small sample size.

This CDR3 is built from 15 residues. CDR1 SGHRS and CDR2 YFSETQ come from the germline V gene. The V segment lost 4 bases and the J segment 1 base; nucleotides outside the gene matches: 2. Measured with immunoSEQ multiplex PCR; TCRdb has only the in-frame clones, and not every one. This sample has about 2,600 clones, with over 80% found just once. The specimen was normal tissue next to the tumor. The V call is TRBV5-1, the J call TRBJ2-2; TRBD2 agrees at 9 bases. This clonotype was sampled from a middle-aged man with small cell lung cancer. For the CDR3, the DNA is TGCGCCAGCAGCGTTAGCGGGAGGAACACCGGGGAGCTGTTTTTT. It encodes CASSVSGRNTGELFF.